This entry lists 11 T cell receptor beta chains sequenced from one sample in a study of T cells after yellow fever vaccination. Each CDR3 protein is one row after TCRdb ran MiXCR on the 5' RACE reads. The sample carries about 510,000 distinct CDR3 sequences, less than 25% recorded once. The sequencing used PBMCs, collected 20 to 25 days after the first yellow fever vaccination. These receptors were obtained from a man between 18 and 35 years old who received the YFV17D yellow fever vaccine.

This clonotype came up a few times. The rearrangement links TRBV19 to TRBJ1-1; no firm D call. Germline CDR1 reads LNHDA; CDR2 reads SQIVND (reference sequence). The CDR3 sequence is 12 residues long. Trimming left V 5 bases short and J 2 bases short, with 6 bases between. The CDR3 loop reads CASSRYNTEAFF. CDR3 nucleotide sequence: TGTGCCAGTAGTCGCTATAACACTGAAGCTTTCTTT.

This clonotype has only a few counts. This chain joins TRBV6-5 and TRBJ1-5; TRBD1 is a possible D gene (5 bases). Germline-derived CDR1 and CDR2 are MNHEY and SVGAGI. Trimming left V 3 bases short and J 4 bases short, with 16 bases between. The CDR3 loop spans 16 amino acids. CDR3 sequence reads: CASSYAGTGRNQPQHF. In nucleotides, the CDR3 is TGTGCCAGCAGTTATGCCGGGACGGGTAGGAATCAGCCCCAGCATTTT.

This chain links TRBV12-3 or TRBV12-4 with TRBJ1-2; a possible D gene is TRBD1 (5 bases). Trimming shortened V by 6 bases and J by 3 bases, and 17 bases separated the two germline ends. This CDR3 is 15 amino acids long. The CDR3: CASSQTPRGYYGYTF. The CDR3 coding sequence is TGTGCCAGCAGCCAAACCCCGCGGGGGTACTATGGCTACACCTTC.

V is TRBV4-3 and J is TRBJ2-5, with D tentatively TRBD1 or TRBD2 (5 bases each). Germline V gene data show CDR1 as LGHNA and CDR2 as YSLEER. V was pared by 1 base and J by 5 bases, with 17 bases between. The CDR3 extends over 16 amino acids. The CDR3 bases are TGCGCCAGCAGCCAAGCTAGGCCCGGTGGGGGTGAGACCCAGTACTTC. This codes for CASSQARPGGGETQYF.

The CDR3 DNA reads TGTGCCAGCAGCCCCCAGCGGGGGAGTGCTCAAGAGACCCAGTACTTC. It specifies CASSPQRGSAQETQYF. V is TRBV12-3 or TRBV12-4 and J is TRBJ2-5, with TRBD2 matching over 8 bases. V was pared by 6 bases and J by 2 bases, with 11 bases of the junction left unmatched. This CDR3 contains 16 residues.

This clonotype was seen a handful of times. The chain employs TRBV20-1 and TRBJ2-1; TRBD1 aligns across 9 bases. Trimming took 5 bases from V and 3 from J; bases not matched to a gene: 8. The germline gives CDR1 DFQATT, CDR2 SNEGSKA (reference sequence). The CDR3 length is 15 residues. In DNA, the CDR3 is TGCAGTGCTTCCCCGGGACAGGGTCGCTACAATGAGCAGTTCTTC. Amino acids: CSASPGQGRYNEQFF.

Here the CDR3 DNA reads TGTGCCAGCAGAGGGACTAGCGGGGACAATGAGCAGTTCTTC. Translation: CASRGTSGDNEQFF. This chain uses TRBV12-3 or TRBV12-4 with TRBJ2-1; 13 bases are shared with TRBD2. There are 14 residues in the CDR3. The J segment lost 5 bases and the V segment lost 6 bases, leaving 1 base of the junction unmatched.

This clonotype was observed a handful of times. The genes are TRBV4-1 and TRBJ1-2; D ambiguous. The CDR3 has 14 residues. V was pared by 1 base and J by 6 bases, with 12 bases between. The germline V gene encodes CDR1 MGHRA and CDR2 YSYEKL. The CDR3, as DNA: TGCGCCAGCAGCCAAGGAGGGTCGGGGAATGGCTACACCTTC. It translates to CASSQGGSGNGYTF.

This chain joins TRBV12-3 or TRBV12-4 and TRBJ1-2; 11 positions agree with TRBD1. Trimming took 10 bases from V and 8 from J; bases not matched to a gene: 6. The CDR3 is made up of 12 amino acids. The CDR3 DNA is TGTGCCACCTGGACAGGGGGCGGAGGCTACACCTTC. Translating it yields CATWTGGGGYTF.

The V gene is TRBV29-1, the J gene TRBJ2-7, with a possible D match to TRBD1 (6 bases). Trimming removed 6 bases from V and 2 bases from J, with 17 bases in between. The CDR3 has 14 residues. CDR1 and CDR2 (germline): SQVTM, ANQGSEA. CDR3 DNA: TGCAGCGTCGAGGTGACAGGCGGTACCTACGAGCAGTACTTC. This translates into CSVEVTGGTYEQYF.

The rearrangement joins TRBV2 to TRBJ2-7; D possibly corresponds to TRBD1 (5 bases). Germline assignment: CDR1 SNHLY and CDR2 FYNNEI. The CDR3 has 14 residues. With 3 bases removed from V and 4 bases from J, the gap between germline ends came to 13 bases. The CDR3 here is CASSEQGFGYEQYV. In nucleotides, the CDR3 is TGTGCCAGCAGTGAGCAGGGTTTTGGGTACGAGCAGTACGTC.